This TCR beta chain was documented in a study of T cell repertoires in cytomegalovirus infection (dated by TCRdb to 2018 to 2020). Regarding the complete study: The peptide stimulations were aimed at well-studied HLA-B-restricted epitopes as well as recently identified HLA-C-restricted CMV epitopes, whose presentation resists viral immunomodulation. Donor HLA type was relevant to the analysis, as public TCR beta signatures indicated carriage of CMV infection together with the matching HLA type. The paper as a whole reports these results and caveats: In both this cohort and an independent cohort of 300 to 450 donors, the cumulative frequency of public TCR beta family members distinguished carriers of CMV infection plus the relevant HLA type. The ex vivo response was dominated by HLA-C-restricted CMV-specific TCR beta clonotypes, and the single most frequent clonotype in two of eight donors was supplied by these HLA-C-restricted clonotypes.

Instrument used: Illumina HiSeq 1500. TCRdb reworked the public reads: Q25 trimming with fastp, MiXCR clone assembly, productive beta chains retained. Each CDR3 protein appears once, grouped with its most common genes and DNA. The sample table holds approximately 770,000 distinct CDR3 sequences, of which around 29% were seen once. In total, the top ten clones hold around 13% of the sample. The treatment or condition label of this sample denotes: in vitro stimulation with specific CMV peptide epitopes to enrich CMV-specific T cells. The table lists this clonotype with a few counts. The specificity of this receptor is unknown. No much larger clone exists at a distance of one base, and base qualities are not known. CDR1 and CDR2, per the germline V gene, are LGHNT and FRNRAP. The CDR3 holds 15 amino acids from the cysteine to the phenylalanine. Only the CDR3 DNA stays, 45 bases, in frame from base 1. Trimming at the junction amounts to 2 bases on V and 5 bases on J, and the germline ends lie 13 bases apart.

The specimen was cultured CD8+ T cells from PBMCs, collected from culture after CMV antigen stimulation. This sequence was found in a human donor in good health (CMV status not recorded). Some clones in this sample may be carry-over from other donors' samples. The rearranged segments are TRBV12-5 and TRBJ1-5; TRBD1 is perhaps the D gene, given 6 matching bases. The CDR3 in this case is CASGLLEQGYQPQHF. The DNA sequence is as follows: TGTGCTAGTGGTTTGCTCGAACAGGGTTATCAGCCCCAGCATTTT.